The 2 T cell receptor beta chains presented below share a single source sample, sequenced in a study of identifying expanded T cells in peripheral blood. The assay was immunoSEQ multiplex PCR, and TCRdb's table has in-frame clones only and misses some. Of approximately 94,000 clones listed, 88% were seen once; the top ten hold about 5.9%. Sequencing was carried out using blood. All receptors come from a person aged 18-70 years in good health.

The chain is built from TRBV7-9 and TRBJ1-2; 9 bases fit TRBD1. This CDR3 comprises 14 residues. Germline V gene sequence: CDR1 SEHNR, CDR2 FQNEAQ (reference sequence). V shed 5 bases and J 10 bases; nucleotides not matched to a gene: 11. The CDR3 loop reads CASSHGQGRGNYTF. DNA of the CDR3: TGTGCCAGCAGCCACGGACAGGGGAGAGGAAACTACACCTTC. The whole variable domain, filled in from reference TRBV7-9 and TRBJ1-2, reads DTGVSQNPRHKITKRGQNVTFRCDPISEHNRLYWYRQTLGQGPEFLTYFQNEAQLEKSRLLSDRFSAERPKGSFSTLEIQRTEQGDSAMYLCASSHGQGRGNYTFGSGTRLTVV.

This clone was observed once. The chain couples TRBV7-6 to TRBJ1-6; D may be TRBD1 (6 bases). Germline V gene data show CDR1 as SGHVS and CDR2 as FNYEAQ. The V and J ends lost 5 bases and 2 bases respectively, with 13 bases between them. This CDR3 region has 16 residues. The CDR3 here is CASSPGTPTYNSPLHF. In DNA, the CDR3 is TGTGCCAGCAGCCCAGGGACACCCACCTATAATTCACCCCTCCACTTT.